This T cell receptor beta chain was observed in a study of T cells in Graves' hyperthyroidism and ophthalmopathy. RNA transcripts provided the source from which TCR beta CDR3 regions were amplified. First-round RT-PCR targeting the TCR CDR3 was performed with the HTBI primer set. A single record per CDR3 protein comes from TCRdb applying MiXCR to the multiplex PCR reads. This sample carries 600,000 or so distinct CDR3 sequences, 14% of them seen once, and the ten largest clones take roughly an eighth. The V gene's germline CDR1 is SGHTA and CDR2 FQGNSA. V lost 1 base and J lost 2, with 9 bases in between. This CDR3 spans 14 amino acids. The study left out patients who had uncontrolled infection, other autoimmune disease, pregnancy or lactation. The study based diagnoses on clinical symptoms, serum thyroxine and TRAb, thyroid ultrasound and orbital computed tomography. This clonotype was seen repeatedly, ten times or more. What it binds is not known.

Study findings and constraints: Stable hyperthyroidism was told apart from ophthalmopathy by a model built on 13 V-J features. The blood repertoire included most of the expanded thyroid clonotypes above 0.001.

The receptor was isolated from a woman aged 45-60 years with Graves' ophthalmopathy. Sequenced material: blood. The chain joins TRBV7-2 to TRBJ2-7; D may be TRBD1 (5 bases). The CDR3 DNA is TGTGCCAGCAGCTTAGGGGTGGGGCCCTACGAGCAGTACTTC. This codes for CASSLGVGPYEQYF.